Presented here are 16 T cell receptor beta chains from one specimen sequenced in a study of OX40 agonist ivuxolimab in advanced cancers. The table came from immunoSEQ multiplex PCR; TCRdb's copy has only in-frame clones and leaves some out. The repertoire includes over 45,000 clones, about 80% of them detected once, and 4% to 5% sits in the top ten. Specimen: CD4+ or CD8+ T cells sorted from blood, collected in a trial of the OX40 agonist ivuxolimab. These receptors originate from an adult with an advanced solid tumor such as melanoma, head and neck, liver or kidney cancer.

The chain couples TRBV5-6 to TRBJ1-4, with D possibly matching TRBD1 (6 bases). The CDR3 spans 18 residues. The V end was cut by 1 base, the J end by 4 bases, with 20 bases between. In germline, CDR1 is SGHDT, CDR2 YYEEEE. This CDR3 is CASSLSPARTVFNEKLFF. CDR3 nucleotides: TGTGCCAGCAGCTTGTCCCCGGCTAGGACAGTATTTAATGAAAAACTGTTTTTT.

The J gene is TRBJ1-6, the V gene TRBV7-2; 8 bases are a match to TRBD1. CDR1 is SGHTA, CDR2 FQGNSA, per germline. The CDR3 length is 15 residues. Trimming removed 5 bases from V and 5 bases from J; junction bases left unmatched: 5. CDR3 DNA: TGTGCCAGCAGCCCGAGGACAGGGAATAATTCACCCCTCCACTTT. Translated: CASSPRTGNNSPLHF. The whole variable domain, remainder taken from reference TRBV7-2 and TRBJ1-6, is GAGVSQSPSNKVTEKGKDVELRCDPISGHTALYWYRQSLGQGLEFLIYFQGNSAPDKSGLPSDRFSAERTGGSVSTLTIQRTQQEDSAVYLCASSPRTGNNSPLHFGNGTRLTVT.

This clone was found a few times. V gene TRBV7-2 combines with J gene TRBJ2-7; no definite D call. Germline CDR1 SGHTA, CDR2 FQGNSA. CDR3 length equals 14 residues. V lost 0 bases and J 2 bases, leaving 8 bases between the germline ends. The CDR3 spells CASSLAGIPYEQYF. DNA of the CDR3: TGTGCCAGCAGCTTAGCAGGGATCCCCTACGAGCAGTACTTC.

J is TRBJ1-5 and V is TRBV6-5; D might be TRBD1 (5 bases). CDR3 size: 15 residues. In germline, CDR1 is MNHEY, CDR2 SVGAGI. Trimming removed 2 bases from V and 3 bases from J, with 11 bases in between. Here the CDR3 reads CASSYAKGVNQPQHF. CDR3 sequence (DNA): TGTGCCAGCAGTTACGCGAAAGGGGTCAATCAGCCCCAGCATTTT.

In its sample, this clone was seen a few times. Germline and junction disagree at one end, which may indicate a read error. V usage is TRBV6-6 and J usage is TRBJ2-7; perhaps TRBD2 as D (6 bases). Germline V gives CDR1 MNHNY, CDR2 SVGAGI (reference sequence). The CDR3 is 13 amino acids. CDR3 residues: CASSLRGSSEQYF. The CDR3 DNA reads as TGTGCCAGCAGTCTCCGGGGGTCCTCCGAGCAGTACTTC.

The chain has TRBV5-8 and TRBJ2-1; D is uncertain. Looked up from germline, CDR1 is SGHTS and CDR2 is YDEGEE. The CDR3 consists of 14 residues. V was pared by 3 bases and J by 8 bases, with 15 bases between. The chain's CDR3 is CASSYQARRHEQFF. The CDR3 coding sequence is TGTGCCAGCAGCTATCAGGCTAGAAGGCATGAGCAGTTCTTC.

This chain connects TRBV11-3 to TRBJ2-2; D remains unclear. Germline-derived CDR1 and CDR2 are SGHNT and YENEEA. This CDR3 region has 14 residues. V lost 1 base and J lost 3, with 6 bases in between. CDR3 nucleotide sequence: TGTGCCAGCAGCTTAGTTCGGGACACCGGGGAGCTGTTTTTT. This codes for CASSLVRDTGELFF.

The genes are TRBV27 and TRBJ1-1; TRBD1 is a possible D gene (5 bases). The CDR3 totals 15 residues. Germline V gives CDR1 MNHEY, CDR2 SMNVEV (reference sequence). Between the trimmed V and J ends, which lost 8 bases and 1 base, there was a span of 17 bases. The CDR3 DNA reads TGTGCCAGCTTCCCGAGGGGCAGGTGGAACACTGAAGCTTTCTTT. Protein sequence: CASFPRGRWNTEAFF.

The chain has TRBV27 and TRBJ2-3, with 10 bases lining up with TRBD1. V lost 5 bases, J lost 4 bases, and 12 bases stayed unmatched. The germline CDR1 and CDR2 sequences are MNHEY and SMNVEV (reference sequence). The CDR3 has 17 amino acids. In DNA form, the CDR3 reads TGTGCCAGCAGTAAACCCCCCGGGACAGGGGTTCCAGATACGCAGTATTTT. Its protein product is CASSKPPGTGVPDTQYF.

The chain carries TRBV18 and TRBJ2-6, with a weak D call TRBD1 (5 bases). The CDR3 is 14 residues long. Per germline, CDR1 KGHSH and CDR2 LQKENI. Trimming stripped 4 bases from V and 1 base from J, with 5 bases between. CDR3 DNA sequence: TGTGCCAGCTCACAGGGGTCTGGGGCCAACGTCCTGACTTTC. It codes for CASSQGSGANVLTF.

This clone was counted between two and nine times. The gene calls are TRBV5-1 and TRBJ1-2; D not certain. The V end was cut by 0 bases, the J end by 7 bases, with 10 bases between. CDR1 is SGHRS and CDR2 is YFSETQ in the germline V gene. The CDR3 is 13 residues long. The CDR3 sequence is CASSLEQPVGYTF. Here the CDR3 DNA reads TGCGCCAGCAGCTTGGAGCAACCAGTTGGCTACACCTTC.

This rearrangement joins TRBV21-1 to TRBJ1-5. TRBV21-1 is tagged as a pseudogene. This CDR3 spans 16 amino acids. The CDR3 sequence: CASSPRGPVGNQPQHF. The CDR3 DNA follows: TGTGCCAGCAGCCCCAGAGGGCCAGTAGGCAATCAGCCCCAGCATTTT.

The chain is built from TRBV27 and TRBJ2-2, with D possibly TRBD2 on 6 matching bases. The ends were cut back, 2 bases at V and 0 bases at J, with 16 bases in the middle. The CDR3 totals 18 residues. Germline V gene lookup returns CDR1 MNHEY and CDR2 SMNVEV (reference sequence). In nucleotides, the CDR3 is TGTGCCAGCAGTTTAAAGGGAGGAGGGGTTACGAACACCGGGGAGCTGTTTTTT. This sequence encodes CASSLKGGGVTNTGELFF.

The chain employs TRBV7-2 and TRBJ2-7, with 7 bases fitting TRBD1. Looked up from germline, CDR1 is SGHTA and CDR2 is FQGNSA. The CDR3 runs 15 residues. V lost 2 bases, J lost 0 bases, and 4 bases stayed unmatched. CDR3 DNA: TGTGCCAGCAGCTTAAGGGGGCAGAGCTCCTACGAGCAGTACTTC. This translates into CASSLRGQSSYEQYF.

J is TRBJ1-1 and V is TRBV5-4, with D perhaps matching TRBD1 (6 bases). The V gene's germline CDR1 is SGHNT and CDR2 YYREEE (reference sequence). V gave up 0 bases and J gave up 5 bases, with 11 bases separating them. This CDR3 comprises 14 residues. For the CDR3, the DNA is TGTGCCAGCAGCTTGGCCTACAGGGATACTGAAGCTTTCTTT. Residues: CASSLAYRDTEAFF. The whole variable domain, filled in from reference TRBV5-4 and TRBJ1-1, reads ETGVTQSPTHLIKTRGQQVTLRCSSQSGHNTVSWYQQALGQGPQFIFQYYREEENGRGNFPPRFSGLQFPNYSSELNVNALELDDSALYLCASSLAYRDTEAFFGQGTRLTVV.

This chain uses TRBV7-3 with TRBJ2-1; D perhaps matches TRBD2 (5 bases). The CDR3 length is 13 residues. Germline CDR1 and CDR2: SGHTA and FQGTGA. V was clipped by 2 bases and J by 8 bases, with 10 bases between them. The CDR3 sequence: CASSLEPSYEQFF. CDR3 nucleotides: TGTGCCAGCAGCTTAGAGCCTAGCTATGAGCAGTTCTTC.